This TCR beta chain is drawn from a study of blood T cell repertoires in COVID-19. Study-wide context: Samples of COVID-19 (acute and convalescent) were obtained from the United States, Italy and Spain. T cells, B-cell-depleted T cells, or PBMCs provided the cDNA or gDNA that served as material.

In the authors' methods: The authors estimated nucleated cell counts from reference gene primer amplification. The data were produced by immunoSEQ multiplex PCR, yet TCRdb's version contains in-frame clones alone and is incomplete. V, J and clone size are those of that table, while D and trimming were read from the DNA. The table lists 100,000 to 150,000 clones, under 90% of them singletons, with about 8.4% in the top ten. V shed 1 base, J shed 5 bases, and the junction held 6 bases outside the gene matches. CDR1 and CDR2 from the germline V gene are SEHNR and FQNEAQ (reference sequence). The CDR3 spans 16 residues.

This chain joins TRBV7-9 and TRBJ1-4; 8 bases align to TRBD1. Sequencing was performed on peripheral blood. This receptor was taken from a woman aged 60-70 years with active or convalescent COVID-19. The CDR3 sequence is CASSLDWTGRNEKLFF. DNA of the CDR3: TGTGCCAGCAGCTTAGACTGGACAGGGAGGAATGAAAAACTGTTTTTT.